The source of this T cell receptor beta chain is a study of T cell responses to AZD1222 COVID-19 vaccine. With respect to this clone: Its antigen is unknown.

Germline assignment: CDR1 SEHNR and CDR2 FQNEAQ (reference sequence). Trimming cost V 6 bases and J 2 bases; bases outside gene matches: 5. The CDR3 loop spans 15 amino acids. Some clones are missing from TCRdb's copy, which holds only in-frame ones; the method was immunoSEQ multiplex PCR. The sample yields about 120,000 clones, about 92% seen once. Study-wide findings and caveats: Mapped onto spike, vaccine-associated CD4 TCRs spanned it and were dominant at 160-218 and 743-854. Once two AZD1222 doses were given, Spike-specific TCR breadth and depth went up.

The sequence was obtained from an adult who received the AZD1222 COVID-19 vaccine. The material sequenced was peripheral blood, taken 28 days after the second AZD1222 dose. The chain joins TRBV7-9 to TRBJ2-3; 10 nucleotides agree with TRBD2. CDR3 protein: CASSSSGGDTDTQYF. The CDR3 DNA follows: TGTGCCAGCAGTTCCAGCGGGGGGGACACAGATACGCAGTATTTT.